The 25 T cell receptor beta chains given below trace back to one sample, sequenced in a study of CD8 T cells in ankylosing spondylitis. TCRdb used MiXCR to reprocess the 5' RACE reads, holding one entry per CDR3 protein. The sample lists under 150,000 distinct CDR3 sequences; 15% to 20% were seen once. Study findings and constraints: Characteristic of ankylosing spondylitis blood, it appeared, was a TCR beta motif comprising several highly homologous variants.

No antigens are known for them. The sequenced material came from blood, either unsorted or a sorted T cell fraction (not recorded which). The receptors stem from a male donor with ankylosing spondylitis.

V usage is TRBV30 and J usage is TRBJ2-2; D not certain. The CDR3 has 16 residues. Germline V gene data show CDR1 as GTSNPN and CDR2 as SVGIG (reference sequence). V shed 0 bases and J shed 3 bases, with 14 bases lying between them. The CDR3 DNA follows: TGTGCCTGGAGTGTACAGTCCCCTGCGCACACCGGGGAGCTGTTTTTT. This gives the protein CAWSVQSPAHTGELFF.

The rearrangement links TRBV7-2 to TRBJ2-7, with D perhaps TRBD2 (6 bases). The V end was cut by 5 bases, the J end by 4 bases, with 12 bases between. The germline V gene has CDR1 SGHTA and CDR2 FQGNSA. This CDR3 has 13 amino acids. The CDR3 DNA reads as TGTGCCAGCAGCCCCTCGGGAGTGTACGAGCAGTACTTC. Its protein is CASSPSGVYEQYF.

The chain is built from TRBV6-2 or TRBV6-3 and TRBJ2-1; D is perhaps TRBD1 (5 bases). Germline loops: CDR1 MNHEY, CDR2 SVGEGT. The CDR3 has 16 residues. Trimming stripped 5 bases from V and 3 bases from J, with 17 bases between. The CDR3 sequence is CASSVRVQGGYNEQFF. The CDR3 nucleotides are TGTGCCAGCAGTGTCCGGGTTCAGGGTGGCTACAATGAGCAGTTCTTC.

The chain uses TRBV28 and TRBJ1-2; D call uncertain. V shed 3 bases and J shed 8 bases, with 10 bases lying between them. This CDR3 spans 12 amino acids. The V gene's germline CDR1 is MDHEN and CDR2 SYDVKM. DNA for the CDR3: TGTGCCAGCAGTTTTGAGGGAGGAGGCTACACCTTC. Residues: CASSFEGGGYTF.

The genes are TRBV28 and TRBJ1-1; D gene unclear. The germline V and J ends were trimmed by 6 bases and 2 bases, with 4 bases remaining between them. CDR3 length equals 11 residues. Germline lookup yields CDR1 MDHEN and CDR2 SYDVKM. In DNA form, the CDR3 reads TGTGCCAGCAGGTACAACACTGAAGCTTTCTTT. This sequence encodes CASRYNTEAFF.

This clonotype showed up many times. This chain connects TRBV28 to TRBJ2-5, with a weak D call TRBD2 (5 bases). CDR1 and CDR2 (germline): MDHEN, SYDVKM. V dropped 2 bases and J dropped 2 bases, with 6 bases sitting between them. The length of the CDR3 is 13 residues. The chain's CDR3 is CASSLGGQETQYF. CDR3 DNA sequence: TGTGCCAGCAGTTTAGGCGGGCAAGAGACCCAGTACTTC.

V and J are TRBV5-1 and TRBJ1-1; 8 positions match TRBD1. V lost 4 bases to trimming and J lost 0 bases; unmatched junction nucleotides: 11. This CDR3 is 17 amino acids long. Germline CDR1 reads SGHRS; CDR2 reads YFSETQ. The CDR3 bases are TGCGCCAGCAGCAAGGGATCCTGGACAGGGATGAACACTGAAGCTTTCTTT. Encoded protein: CASSKGSWTGMNTEAFF.

This clonotype was picked up many times. This chain uses TRBV11-2 with TRBJ2-1, with D unresolved. Germline V lookup: CDR1 SGHAT, CDR2 FQNNGV. V dropped 1 base and J dropped 0 bases, with 25 bases sitting between them. This CDR3 comprises 21 residues. The CDR3 bases are TGTGCCAGCAGCTTAGTCTTGGGGAACGGAGCAGATAGGAGCTCCTACAATGAGCAGTTCTTC. As protein: CASSLVLGNGADRSSYNEQFF.

This clonotype was seen a few times. The chain has TRBV20-1 and TRBJ1-5; possible D gene TRBD1, 5 bases. V gave up 6 bases and J gave up 1 base, with 25 bases separating them. The CDR3 loop spans 18 amino acids. Germline assignment: CDR1 DFQATT and CDR2 SNEGSKA (reference sequence). CDR3 amino acids: CSAIEMRLGQESNQPQHF. CDR3 nucleotide sequence: TGCAGTGCGATAGAGATGAGGCTGGGGCAGGAAAGCAATCAGCCCCAGCATTTT.

This clonotype was detected ten times or more. The chain links TRBV12-3 or TRBV12-4 to TRBJ2-3; D unclear. The CDR3 covers 12 residues. V was shortened by 2 bases and J by 4 bases, with 4 bases between the two germline ends. The DNA for the CDR3 is TGTGCCAGCAGTTTAAATCCAGATACGCAGTATTTT. It yields the protein CASSLNPDTQYF.

The chain combines TRBV24-1 with TRBJ2-1; the D is unclear. CDR1 is KGHDR, CDR2 SFDVKD, per germline. The CDR3 spans 13 residues. V shed 3 bases and J shed 2 bases, with 4 bases lying between them. The CDR3 DNA reads as TGTGCCACCAGTGATGGCACCTACAATGAGCAGTTCTTC. Amino acids: CATSDGTYNEQFF.

This clonotype has just a few counts. V usage is TRBV6-2 or TRBV6-3 and J usage is TRBJ2-1, with 9 bases that match TRBD2. Germline assignment: CDR1 MNHEY and CDR2 SVGEGT. The length of the CDR3 is 17 residues. With 3 bases clipped from V and 5 bases from J, the junction kept 11 bases outside the gene matches. This chain's CDR3 is CASSYNPLAGDNNEQFF. CDR3 DNA sequence: TGTGCCAGCAGTTATAATCCCTTAGCGGGAGACAACAATGAGCAGTTCTTC.

This clonotype was observed a handful of times. The rearrangement uses TRBV11-2 and TRBJ2-1; D might be TRBD1 or TRBD2, each matching 5 bases. Germline values: CDR1 SGHAT, CDR2 FQNNGV. The CDR3 totals 15 residues. Trimming stripped 3 bases from V and 3 bases from J, with 12 bases between. The DNA of the CDR3 is TGTGCCAGCAGCTTCCGGGACGCAGACTACAATGAGCAGTTCTTC. Residues: CASSFRDADYNEQFF.

This chain links TRBV2 with TRBJ2-7; TRBD2 matches at 11 bases. V shed 9 bases and J 3 bases; nucleotides not matched to a gene: 7. The CDR3 has 14 amino acids. The V gene's germline CDR1 is SNHLY and CDR2 FYNNEI. CDR3 protein: CASTSGRSLYEQYF. CDR3 DNA sequence: TGTGCCAGTACTAGCGGGAGATCACTCTACGAGCAGTACTTC.

This clonotype was observed at least ten times. This chain uses TRBV6-5 with TRBJ2-7; 12 nucleotides align to TRBD2. CDR3 length equals 15 residues. V shed 0 bases, J shed 3 bases, and the junction held 0 bases outside the gene matches. The V gene's germline CDR1 is MNHEY and CDR2 SVGAGI. This CDR3 is CASSYSLAGGYEQYF. Written as DNA, the CDR3 is TGTGCCAGCAGTTACTCACTAGCGGGAGGCTACGAGCAGTACTTC.

This sequence joins TRBV11-2 and TRBJ2-7; 8 bases are shared with TRBD2. The germline V gene encodes CDR1 SGHAT and CDR2 FQNNGV. The trim removed 3 bases at V and 1 base at J, leaving 17 bases unmatched. The CDR3 is 19 amino acids. In nucleotides, the CDR3 is TGTGCCAGCAGCTTCCCGCCTCTAGCGGGCAAGTCCCGTTCCTACGAGCAGTACTTC. Translated: CASSFPPLAGKSRSYEQYF.

This clonotype was detected ten times or more. V and J are TRBV7-9 and TRBJ2-1, with D maybe TRBD2 (6 bases). Trimming stripped 2 bases from V and 2 bases from J, with 10 bases between. Per germline, CDR1 SEHNR and CDR2 FQNEAQ (reference sequence). The CDR3 covers 15 residues. CDR3 protein: CASSLLGGAYNEQFF. The DNA of the CDR3 is TGTGCCAGCAGCTTACTCGGAGGGGCCTACAATGAGCAGTTCTTC. Full variable domain (rest looked up from reference TRBV7-9 and TRBJ2-1): DTGVSQNPRHKITKRGQNVTFRCDPISEHNRLYWYRQTLGQGPEFLTYFQNEAQLEKSRLLSDRFSAERPKGSFSTLEIQRTEQGDSAMYLCASSLLGGAYNEQFFGPGTRLTVL.

This clonotype was seen many times. The chain recombines TRBV4-1 with TRBJ1-5; 10 bases match TRBD1. The CDR3 length is 17 residues. Germline loops: CDR1 MGHRA, CDR2 YSYEKL. V lost 5 bases to trimming and J lost 2 bases; unmatched junction nucleotides: 9. This CDR3 reads CASSTDPGTGGNQPQHF. The CDR3 DNA is TGCGCCAGCAGCACCGACCCCGGGACAGGGGGCAATCAGCCCCAGCATTTT.

This clonotype has more than one count but fewer than ten. The V gene is TRBV28, the J gene TRBJ2-4; D gene unclear. The CDR3 extends over 15 amino acids. V lost 3 bases and J 3 bases, leaving 12 bases between the germline ends. CDR1 is MDHEN, CDR2 SYDVKM, per germline. The CDR3 is CASSFLSYGKNIQYF. The CDR3 DNA reads as TGTGCCAGCAGTTTCCTAAGTTATGGCAAAAACATTCAGTACTTC. Using reference TRBV28 and TRBJ2-4 for the parts outside the CDR3, the full variable domain is DVKVTQSSRYLVKRTGEKVFLECVQDMDHENMFWYRQDPGLGLRLIYFSYDVKMKEKGDIPEGYSVSREKKERFSLILESASTNQTSMYLCASSFLSYGKNIQYFGAGTRLSVL.

This clonotype was seen at least ten times. V and J are TRBV24-1 and TRBJ1-1; no firm D call. V shed 4 bases and J shed 5 bases, with 10 bases lying between them. This CDR3 is 13 amino acids long. The germline V gene has CDR1 KGHDR and CDR2 SFDVKD. The CDR3 reads CATSEGLGTEAFF. The CDR3 DNA reads as TGTGCCACCAGTGAAGGTTTAGGGACTGAAGCTTTCTTT.

Only a few counts were recorded for this clonotype. The rearrangement joins TRBV4-1 to TRBJ2-7; 12 bases align to TRBD2. Looked up from germline, CDR1 is MGHRA and CDR2 is YSYEKL. Trimming removed 1 base from V and 3 bases from J; junction bases left unmatched: 7. CDR3 length equals 17 residues. The CDR3, as DNA: TGCGCCAGCAGCCAAGCGCCGCTAGCGGGAGGGTTCTACGAGCAGTACTTC. Translated, it gives CASSQAPLAGGFYEQYF.

The gene calls are TRBV11-2 and TRBJ2-1; D unclear. Germline CDR1 and CDR2: SGHAT and FQNNGV. The CDR3 runs 12 residues. Trimming removed 4 bases at V and 4 bases at J, with 5 bases between. For the CDR3, the DNA is TGTGCCAGCAGCTACTATTACAATGAGCAGTTCTTC. Translating gives CASSYYYNEQFF.

The chain couples TRBV27 to TRBJ2-2; perhaps TRBD2 as D (5 bases). Germline V lookup: CDR1 MNHEY, CDR2 SMNVEV (reference sequence). The CDR3 totals 14 residues. V lost 7 bases, J lost 4 bases, and 13 bases lay in between. CDR3 sequence: CASKGGLTTGELFF. CDR3 nucleotides: TGTGCCAGCAAGGGCGGGTTAACCACCGGGGAGCTGTTTTTT.

The genes are TRBV6-2 or TRBV6-3 and TRBJ1-5; the D is unclear. V lost 6 bases, J lost 4 bases, and 4 bases lay in between. The CDR3 contains 11 residues. Per the germline V gene, CDR1 is MNHEY and CDR2 is SVGEGT. CDR3 region: CASRTNQPQHF. The CDR3 bases are TGTGCCAGCAGAACGAATCAGCCCCAGCATTTT.

The chain employs TRBV19 and TRBJ1-5, with 8 bases lining up with TRBD1. The CDR3 consists of 15 residues. The germline V gene encodes CDR1 LNHDA and CDR2 SQIVND (reference sequence). The ends lost 7 bases at V and 1 base at J; junction bases unmatched: 6. The CDR3 here is CASTPTGASNQPQHF. For the CDR3, the DNA is TGTGCCAGTACCCCGACAGGGGCCAGCAATCAGCCCCAGCATTTT. Using reference TRBV19 and TRBJ1-5 for the parts outside the CDR3, the full variable domain is DGGITQSPKYLFRKEGQNVTLSCEQNLNHDAMYWYRQDPGQGLRLIYYSQIVNDFQKGDIAEGYSVSREKKESFPLTVTSAQKNPTAFYLCASTPTGASNQPQHFGDGTRLSIL.